A single sample gave rise to the 31 T cell receptor beta chains below, sequenced in a study of response to subunit inactivated influenza vaccine. TCRdb fed the RT-PCR reads into MiXCR, producing one record per CDR3 protein. This table holds fewer than 350,000 distinct CDR3 sequences, 21% found once. The specimen comprised PBMCs from blood, sampled about 20 months after vaccination. The receptors here all came from a man aged 45 to 70 who received an inactivated influenza vaccine.

The CDR3 sequence is CASSYRAGTFYNEQFF. The CDR3 region has the DNA TGTGCCAGCAGTTACAGGGCGGGGACCTTTTACAATGAGCAGTTCTTC. The chain uses TRBV6-2 or TRBV6-3 and TRBJ2-1; TRBD2 might be the D (6 bases). CDR3 length equals 16 residues. V dropped 2 bases and J dropped 4 bases, with 15 bases sitting between them. The germline V gene encodes CDR1 MNHEY and CDR2 SVGEGT.

This clonotype came up a few times. The J gene is TRBJ2-7, the V gene TRBV25-1; D is perhaps TRBD2 (6 bases). The CDR3 extends over 13 amino acids. CDR1 is MGHDK, CDR2 SYGVNS, per germline. V lost 4 bases and J 3 bases, leaving 10 bases between the germline ends. Here the CDR3 reads CASSGVGGYEQYF. CDR3 nucleotide sequence: TGTGCCAGCAGTGGGGTCGGGGGCTACGAGCAGTACTTC.

This clonotype was seen only once. The chain recombines TRBV20-1 with TRBJ2-1, with 7 nucleotides matching TRBD2. Trimming at V came to 2 bases and at J to 4 bases, leaving 14 bases not matched to a gene. There are 17 residues in the CDR3. Germline V gene lookup returns CDR1 DFQATT and CDR2 SNEGSKA (reference sequence). In DNA form, the CDR3 reads TGCAGTGCTAGATCCCTTGGGGGGGAAGCAAGGTACAATGAGCAGTTCTTC. It yields the protein CSARSLGGEARYNEQFF.

The chain carries TRBV29-1 and TRBJ2-7; D not resolved. Germline V gene data show CDR1 as SQVTM and CDR2 as ANQGSEA. Trimming cost V 6 bases and J 6 bases, with 15 bases left between them. CDR3 length: 12 residues. CDR3 DNA: TGCAGCGTGGCCCCATCAAAAGGCGAGCAGTACTTC. Its translation: CSVAPSKGEQYF.

This clonotype turned up a few times. V usage is TRBV3-2 and J usage is TRBJ2-5. TRBV3-2 is reported as a pseudogene. This CDR3 comprises 15 residues. DNA for the CDR3: TGTGCCAGCAGCCCCCAGATACAGGTCCAAGAGACCCAGTACTTC. Translating gives CASSPQIQVQETQYF.

The chain carries TRBV11-2 and TRBJ1-1, with 10 nucleotides matching TRBD1. The V gene end was trimmed by 5 bases and the J gene end by 7 bases; junction bases not matched to a gene: 10. Germline loops: CDR1 SGHAT, CDR2 FQNNGV. The length of the CDR3 is 15 residues. CDR3 nucleotides: TGTGCCAGCAGCCCGAGGACAGGGGGATTCGGTGAAGCTTTCTTT. This gives the protein CASSPRTGGFGEAFF. Together with reference TRBV11-2 and TRBJ1-1, the CDR3 gives the full variable domain: EAGVAQSPRYKIIEKRQSVAFWCNPISGHATLYWYQQILGQGPKLLIQFQNNGVVDDSQLPKDRFSAERLKGVDSTLKIQPAKLEDSAVYLCASSPRTGGFGEAFFGQGTRLTVV.

The chain carries TRBV12-3 or TRBV12-4 and TRBJ2-7; the match to TRBD1 covers 8 bases. V lost 6 bases, J lost 5 bases, and 6 bases stayed unmatched. The CDR3 sequence is 13 residues long. Here the CDR3 DNA reads TGTGCCAGCAGAACAGACAGGGGCCACGAGCAGTACTTC. Protein sequence: CASRTDRGHEQYF.

This rearrangement joins TRBV30 to TRBJ2-7; maybe TRBD1 (6 bases). Looked up from germline, CDR1 is GTSNPN and CDR2 is SVGIG (reference sequence). This CDR3 is 13 amino acids long. Trimming pared 3 bases from V and 1 base from J, leaving 10 bases between. The chain's CDR3 is CAWRGTGSYEQYF. The CDR3 coding sequence is TGTGCCTGGAGAGGTACAGGGTCCTACGAGCAGTACTTC.

This chain connects TRBV7-9 to TRBJ1-6; 8 bases match TRBD1. J was trimmed by 7 bases and V by 6 bases; bases with no gene match: 5. The CDR3 has 14 amino acids. Germline V gene data show CDR1 as SEHNR and CDR2 as FQNEAQ (reference sequence). The CDR3 loop reads CASRSTGGNSPLHF. The CDR3 nucleotides are TGTGCCAGCAGGAGTACAGGGGGAAATTCACCCCTCCACTTT.

The rearrangement links TRBV15 to TRBJ2-2; possibly TRBD2 for D (6 bases). The V end was cut by 4 bases, the J end by 4 bases, with 13 bases between. The germline CDR1 and CDR2 sequences are LNHNV and YYDKDF (reference sequence). This CDR3 has 15 amino acids. CDR3 sequence reads: CATSTGTAPTGELFF. CDR3 coding DNA: TGTGCCACCAGCACCGGGACTGCCCCCACCGGGGAGCTGTTTTTT.

This clonotype showed up just once. This sequence joins TRBV7-9 and TRBJ2-1; D call uncertain. V shed 3 bases and J shed 0 bases, with 15 bases lying between them. The CDR3 runs 17 residues. Germline V gene data show CDR1 as SEHNR and CDR2 as FQNEAQ (reference sequence). The CDR3 sequence is CASSFSSRPLSYNEQFF. CDR3 DNA: TGTGCCAGCAGCTTTAGTTCCCGCCCTCTCTCCTACAATGAGCAGTTCTTC.

This chain links TRBV2 with TRBJ1-4; D possibly corresponds to TRBD1 (6 bases). This CDR3 has 18 residues. The V gene lost 8 bases and the J gene lost 0 bases, with 22 bases spanning the gap. CDR1 is SNHLY, CDR2 FYNNEI, per germline. The CDR3 here is CASLGESRGLSTNEKLFF. The CDR3 nucleotides are TGTGCCAGCTTAGGGGAAAGCAGGGGACTCTCAACTAATGAAAAACTGTTTTTT.

J is TRBJ1-4 and V is TRBV9, with a tentative D call TRBD1 (6 bases). Trimming took 4 bases from V and 1 from J, leaving 11 bases between them. Germline V CDR1 and CDR2: SGDLS, YYNGEE. The CDR3 is 15 amino acids. CDR3 loop: CASSPWGRTNEKLFF. The CDR3 DNA follows: TGTGCCAGCAGCCCCTGGGGGCGAACTAATGAAAAACTGTTTTTT.

The chain recombines TRBV12-3 or TRBV12-4 with TRBJ1-5; the D is unclear. The CDR3 runs to 15 residues. Between the trimmed V and J ends, which lost 5 bases and 4 bases, there was a span of 15 bases. CDR3 amino acids: CASSINPGGNQPQHF. For the CDR3, the DNA is TGTGCCAGCAGTATCAACCCTGGCGGAAATCAGCCCCAGCATTTT.

This clonotype was seen a handful of times. The CDR3 loop is CARSCPPLGLAWDNEQFF. The CDR3 DNA follows: TGTGCCAGAAGCTGCCCTCCCCTGGGACTAGCGTGGGACAATGAGCAGTTCTTC. The V and J genes are TRBV5-3 and TRBJ2-1; 10 nucleotides line up with TRBD2. TRBV5-3 belongs to the ORF category, with a function that is uncertain. The ends lost 3 bases at V and 5 bases at J; junction bases unmatched: 14. The CDR3 has 18 residues.

This clonotype showed up many times. This rearrangement joins TRBV2 to TRBJ2-7; TRBD2 is a possible D gene (5 bases). V was pared by 6 bases and J by 2 bases, with 14 bases between. The germline V gene has CDR1 SNHLY and CDR2 FYNNEI. CDR3 length: 14 residues. CDR3 DNA: TGTGCCAGCAGATTCGCGGGTTATGCCTACGAGCAGTACTTC. Its protein is CASRFAGYAYEQYF.

The rearrangement uses TRBV20-1 and TRBJ2-1, with TRBD2 as a possible D gene (5 bases). V lost 6 bases to trimming and J lost 8 bases, with 8 bases between them. The CDR3 sequence is 10 residues long. Germline-derived CDR1 and CDR2 are DFQATT and SNEGSKA (reference sequence). DNA of the CDR3: TGCAGTGCCGCTAGCCATGAGCAGTTCTTC. Residues: CSAASHEQFF.

This clonotype was recorded a few times. The chain employs TRBV28 and TRBJ2-5; D gene unclear. V lost 1 base and J lost 5, with 8 bases in between. CDR3 length: 13 amino acids. Germline CDR1 is MDHEN and CDR2 is SYDVKM. CDR3 sequence reads: CASSLSEPETQYF. CDR3 in DNA: TGTGCCAGCAGTTTATCCGAACCGGAGACCCAGTACTTC.

The genes are TRBV3-1 and TRBJ2-1, with a weak D call TRBD2 (6 bases). Trimming shortened V by 1 base and J by 0 bases, and 10 bases separated the two germline ends. Germline-derived CDR1 and CDR2 are LGHDT and YNNKEL (reference sequence). The CDR3 runs 16 residues. CDR3 amino acids: CASSQAAGSSYNEQFF. The CDR3 DNA follows: TGTGCCAGCAGCCAAGCGGCGGGGAGCTCCTACAATGAGCAGTTCTTC.

This clonotype was counted between two and nine times. The chain links TRBV7-9 to TRBJ1-6; 10 nucleotides align to TRBD1. V shed 5 bases and J 14 bases; nucleotides not matched to a gene: 9. Looked up from germline, CDR1 is SEHNR and CDR2 is FQNEAQ (reference sequence). This CDR3 has 14 residues. The CDR3 loop reads CASSDRDRGLALHF. The DNA for the CDR3 is TGTGCCAGCAGCGACCGGGACAGGGGTTTGGCCCTCCACTTT.

The rearrangement links TRBV2 to TRBJ1-2, with 8 positions matching TRBD1. The CDR3 extends over 13 amino acids. V dropped 4 bases and J dropped 6; count of bases not matched to a gene: 4. CDR1 and CDR2 from the germline V gene are SNHLY and FYNNEI. The CDR3 protein is CASSGGQAHGYTF. The CDR3 DNA follows: TGTGCCAGCAGTGGGGGACAGGCGCATGGCTACACCTTC.

The chain couples TRBV6-2 or TRBV6-3 to TRBJ1-1; no reliable D call. CDR3 length equals 15 residues. CDR1 MNHEY and CDR2 SVGEGT come from the germline V gene. The V end lost 2 bases, the J end lost 1 base, and 11 bases lay between the germline ends. The CDR3 DNA follows: TGTGCCAGCAGTTACACGCCAGGCCCGAACACTGAAGCTTTCTTT. Protein product: CASSYTPGPNTEAFF.

This clonotype was observed a few times. The chain joins TRBV6-5 to TRBJ2-1; 8 bases are shared with TRBD2. CDR1 is MNHEY and CDR2 is SVGAGI in the germline V gene. V was pared by 0 bases and J by 2 bases, with 3 bases of the junction left unmatched. The CDR3 spans 16 residues. This CDR3 reads CASSYSPGGTYNEQFF. CDR3 coding DNA: TGTGCCAGCAGTTACTCACCGGGAGGGACCTACAATGAGCAGTTCTTC.

The sample holds a few counts of this clonotype. This chain connects TRBV2 to TRBJ2-3, with 11 bases matching TRBD2. Trimming removed 5 bases from V and 6 bases from J; junction bases left unmatched: 10. Germline V gene sequence: CDR1 SNHLY, CDR2 FYNNEI. This CDR3 has 16 residues. CDR3 loop: CASSPRLAGQRDTQYF. CDR3 nucleotides: TGTGCCAGCAGTCCGAGACTAGCGGGGCAGAGGGATACGCAGTATTTT.

This clonotype was counted only a few times. The chain couples TRBV12-3 or TRBV12-4 to TRBJ1-6; TRBD1 is a possible D gene (6 bases). The CDR3 contains 13 residues. Trimming stripped 8 bases from V and 3 bases from J, with 8 bases between. DNA for the CDR3: TGTGCCAGCCAGGACAGCTATAATTCACCCCTCCACTTT. Its protein product is CASQDSYNSPLHF.

The table lists this clonotype with a few counts. V gene TRBV24-1 combines with J gene TRBJ1-5; 7 bases agree with TRBD1. The CDR3 covers 14 residues. With V trimmed by 3 bases and J by 7 bases, 5 bases remained unmatched. The germline V gene has CDR1 KGHDR and CDR2 SFDVKD. CDR3 DNA: TGTGCCACCAGTGATACAGGGGCGAGGCAGCCCCAGCATTTT. Residues: CATSDTGARQPQHF.

This clonotype was counted many times. The V call is TRBV6-4, the J call TRBJ2-6, with D uncertain. Germline assignment: CDR1 MRHNA and CDR2 SNTAGT. This CDR3 spans 14 amino acids. The V gene lost 3 bases and the J gene lost 0 bases, with 3 bases spanning the gap. Written as DNA, the CDR3 is TGTGCCAGCAGTGAAGTCTCTGGGGCCAACGTCCTGACTTTC. It yields the protein CASSEVSGANVLTF.

In its sample, this clonotype was seen once. The chain employs TRBV9 and TRBJ2-5; 11 nucleotides line up with TRBD2. CDR3 length equals 16 residues. V gave up 4 bases and J gave up 5 bases; unmatched junction bases: 10. Germline CDR1 is SGDLS and CDR2 is YYNGEE. DNA for the CDR3: TGTGCCAGCAGCCTGAGGGCTAGCGGGGGGCTTGAGACCCAGTACTTC. Translated: CASSLRASGGLETQYF.

Concerning this clonotype itself: At one end, the junction sequence differs from germline, possibly due to a read error. The chain has TRBV28 and TRBJ1-1; 9 bases map to TRBD1. There are 15 residues in the CDR3. Germline V gene data show CDR1 as MDHEN and CDR2 as SYDVKM. This chain's CDR3 is CASSFMTGGNTESFF. The CDR3 region has the DNA TGTGCCAGCAGTTTTATGACAGGGGGGAACACTGAATCTTTCTTT. Combining the CDR3 with reference TRBV28 and TRBJ1-1 gives the whole variable domain DVKVTQSSRYLVKRTGEKVFLECVQDMDHENMFWYRQDPGLGLRLIYFSYDVKMKEKGDIPEGYSVSREKKERFSLILESASTNQTSMYLCASSFMTGGNTESFFGQGTRLTVV.

The table lists this clonotype with a few counts. Without the conserved terminal phenylalanine or tryptophan, this CDR3 likely stems from a read error. No DNA is shown, since the ends of the CDR3 on it are uncertain; the CDR3 is the one TCRdb lists. J is TRBJ1-1 and V is TRBV12-3 or TRBV12-4. The CDR3 has 14 amino acids, counting both end residues. CDR3: CASSLDGLQQLQNV.

The chain recombines TRBV2 with TRBJ2-1; TRBD1 matches at 10 bases. Germline CDR1 SNHLY, CDR2 FYNNEI. Germline trimming cut 7 bases from V and 4 bases from J; bases unmatched to any gene: 7. CDR3 length: 15 amino acids. For the CDR3, the DNA is TGTGCCAGCAACTCAGGGGGACAGGGGTACAATGAGCAGTTCTTC. This sequence encodes CASNSGGQGYNEQFF.